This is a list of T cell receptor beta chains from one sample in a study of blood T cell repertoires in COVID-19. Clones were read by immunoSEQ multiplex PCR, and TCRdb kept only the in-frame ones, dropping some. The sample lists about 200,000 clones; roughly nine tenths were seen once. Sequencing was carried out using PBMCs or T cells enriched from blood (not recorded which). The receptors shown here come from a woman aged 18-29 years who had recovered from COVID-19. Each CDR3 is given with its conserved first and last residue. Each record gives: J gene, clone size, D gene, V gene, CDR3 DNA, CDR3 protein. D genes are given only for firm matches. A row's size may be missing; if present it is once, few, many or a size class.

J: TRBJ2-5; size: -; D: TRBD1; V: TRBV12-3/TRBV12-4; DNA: TGTGCCAGCAGTATACAGGGGGAGACCCAGTACTTC; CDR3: CASSIQGETQYF
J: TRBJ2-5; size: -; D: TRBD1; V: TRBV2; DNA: TGTGCCAGCAGTGAAGGAGGCAGGGGGCAAGAGACCCAGTACTTC; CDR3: CASSEGGRGQETQYF
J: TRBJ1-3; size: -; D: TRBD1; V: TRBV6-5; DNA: TGTGCCAGCTCAGGGGGTTCTGGAAACACCATATATTTT; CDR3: CASSGGSGNTIYF
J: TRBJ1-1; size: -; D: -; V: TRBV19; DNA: TGTGCCAGTAGTATACGGCAGGGAGAAGCTTTCTTT; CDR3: CASSIRQGEAFF
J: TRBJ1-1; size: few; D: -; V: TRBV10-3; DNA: TGTGCCATCAGTGCCGGGGAGAACACTGAAGCTTTCTTT; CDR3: CAISAGENTEAFF
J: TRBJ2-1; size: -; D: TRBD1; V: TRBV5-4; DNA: TGTGCCAGCAGCTCATCCGGGACAGGATTTGTCAATGAGCAGTTCTTC; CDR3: CASSSSGTGFVNEQFF
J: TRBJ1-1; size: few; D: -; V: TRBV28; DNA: TGTGCCAGCAGTCCTTGGGCGGGGAACACTGAAGCTTTCTTT; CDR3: CASSPWAGNTEAFF
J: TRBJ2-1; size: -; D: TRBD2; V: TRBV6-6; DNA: TGTGCCAGCAGCCCGCTTGTGGTGCTAGCGGGGGGGTATCGAAACTACAATGAGCAGTTCTTC; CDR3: CASSPLVVLAGGYRNYNEQFF
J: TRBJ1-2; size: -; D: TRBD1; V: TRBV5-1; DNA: TGCGCCAGCAGCACAAGACAGGGGGCGCAGGGCTACACCTTC; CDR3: CASSTRQGAQGYTF
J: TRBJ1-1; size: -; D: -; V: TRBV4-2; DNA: TGTGCCAGCAGCCAAGTCTCCGGCAAAGCGAGTGAAGCTTTCTTT; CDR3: CASSQVSGKASEAFF
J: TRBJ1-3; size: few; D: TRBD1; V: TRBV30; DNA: TGTGCCTGGACTGCCCCATCGGGACAGGGAGACACCATATATTTT; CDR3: CAWTAPSGQGDTIYF
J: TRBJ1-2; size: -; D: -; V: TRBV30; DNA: TGTGCCTGGAGTGTTGCGGGGGCGGGAGGCTACACCTTC; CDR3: CAWSVAGAGGYTF
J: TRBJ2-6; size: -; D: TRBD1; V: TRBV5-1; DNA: TGCGCCAGCAGCTCGACAGGGGGCTCTGGGGCCAACGTCCTGACTTTC; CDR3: CASSSTGGSGANVLTF
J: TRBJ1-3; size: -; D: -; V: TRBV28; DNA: TGTGCCAGCAGTTTAAGTGGCAGCTCTGGAAACACCATATATTTT; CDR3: CASSLSGSSGNTIYF
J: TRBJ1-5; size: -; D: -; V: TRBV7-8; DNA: TGTGCCAGCAGCCAAGGGGAGGGAAATCAGCCCCAGCATTTT; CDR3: CASSQGEGNQPQHF
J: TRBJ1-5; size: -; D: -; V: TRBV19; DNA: TGTGCCAGTGGCGGACAGATCAATCAGCCCCAGCATTTT; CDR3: CASGGQINQPQHF
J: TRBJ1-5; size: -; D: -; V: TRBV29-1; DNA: TGCAGCGTTGGTGAGGGTGCCCAGCATTTT; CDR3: CSVGEGAQHF